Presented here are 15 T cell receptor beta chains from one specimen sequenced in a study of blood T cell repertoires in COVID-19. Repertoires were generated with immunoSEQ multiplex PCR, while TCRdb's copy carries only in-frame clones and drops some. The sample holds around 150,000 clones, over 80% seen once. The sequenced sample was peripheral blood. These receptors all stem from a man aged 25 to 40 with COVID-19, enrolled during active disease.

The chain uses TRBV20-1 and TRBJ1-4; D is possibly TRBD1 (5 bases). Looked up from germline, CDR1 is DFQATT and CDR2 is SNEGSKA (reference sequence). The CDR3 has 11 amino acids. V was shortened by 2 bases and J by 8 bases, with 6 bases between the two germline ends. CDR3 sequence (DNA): TGCAGTGCTAGATGGGGCGAAAAACTGTTTTTT. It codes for CSARWGEKLFF.

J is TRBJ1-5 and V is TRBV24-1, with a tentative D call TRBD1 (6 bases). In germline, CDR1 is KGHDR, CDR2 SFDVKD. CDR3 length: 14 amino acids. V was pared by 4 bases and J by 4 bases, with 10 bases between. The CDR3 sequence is CATSEHQGNQPQHF. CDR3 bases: TGTGCCACCAGTGAGCATCAGGGGAATCAGCCCCAGCATTTT.

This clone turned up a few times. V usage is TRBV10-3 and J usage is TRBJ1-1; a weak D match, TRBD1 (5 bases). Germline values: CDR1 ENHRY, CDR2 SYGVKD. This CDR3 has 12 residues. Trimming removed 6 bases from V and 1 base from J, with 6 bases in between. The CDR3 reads CAISDRNTEAFF. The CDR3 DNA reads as TGTGCCATCAGCGACAGGAACACTGAAGCTTTCTTT.

The CDR3 bases are TGTGCCAGCAGTGCTCGACAGCAGGATGGCTACACCTTC. Protein: CASSARQQDGYTF. The chain joins TRBV28 to TRBJ1-2; tentative D call: TRBD1 (5 bases). The CDR3 covers 13 residues. The V end lost 5 bases, the J end lost 6 bases, and 13 bases lay between the germline ends. Germline loops: CDR1 MDHEN, CDR2 SYDVKM.

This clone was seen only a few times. CDR3 protein: CASSPQGTSGSNEQYF. The CDR3 region has the DNA TGTGCCAGCAGCCCCCAGGGGACTAGCGGGAGTAATGAGCAGTACTTC. The J gene is TRBJ2-7, the V gene TRBV7-3; 14 bases are shared with TRBD2. Per germline, CDR1 SGHTA and CDR2 FQGTGA. Losses at the gene ends were 5 bases for V and 7 bases for J; bases not matched to a gene: 10. The CDR3 runs to 16 residues. Combining the CDR3 with reference TRBV7-3 and TRBJ2-7 gives the whole variable domain GAGVSQTPSNKVTEKGKYVELRCDPISGHTALYWYRQSLGQGPEFLIYFQGTGAADDSGLPNDRFFAVRPEGSVSTLKIQRTERGDSAVYLCASSPQGTSGSNEQYFGPGTRLTVT.

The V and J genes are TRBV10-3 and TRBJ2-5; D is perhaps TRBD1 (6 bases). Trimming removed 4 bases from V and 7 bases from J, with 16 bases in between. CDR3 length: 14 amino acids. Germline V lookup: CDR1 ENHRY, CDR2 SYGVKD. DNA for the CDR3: TGTGCCATCAGTGTGGGGGTCTTGGGGGCGACCCAGTACTTC. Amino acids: CAISVGVLGATQYF.

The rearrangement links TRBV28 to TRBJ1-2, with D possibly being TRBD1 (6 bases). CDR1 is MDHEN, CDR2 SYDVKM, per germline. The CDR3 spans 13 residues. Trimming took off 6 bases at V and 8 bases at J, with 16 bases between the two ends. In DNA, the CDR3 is TGTGCCAGCAGCTCCTACAGGGTAGGGGGCTACACCTTC. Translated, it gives CASSSYRVGGYTF.

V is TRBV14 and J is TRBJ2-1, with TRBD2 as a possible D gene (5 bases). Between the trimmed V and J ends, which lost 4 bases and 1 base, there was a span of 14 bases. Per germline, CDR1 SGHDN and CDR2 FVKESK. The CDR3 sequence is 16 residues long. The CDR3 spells CASSRTGLPSYNEQFF. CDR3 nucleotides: TGTGCCAGCAGCCGTACCGGACTTCCTTCCTACAATGAGCAGTTCTTC.

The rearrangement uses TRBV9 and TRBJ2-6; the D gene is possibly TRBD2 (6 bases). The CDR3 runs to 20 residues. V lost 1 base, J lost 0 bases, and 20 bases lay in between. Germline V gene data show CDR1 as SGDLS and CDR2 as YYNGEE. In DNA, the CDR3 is TGTGCCAGCAGCGTACCCCAGGGCAAGGCGGGGTCCTCTGGGGCCAACGTCCTGACTTTC. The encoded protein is CASSVPQGKAGSSGANVLTF. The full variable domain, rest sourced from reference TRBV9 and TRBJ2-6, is DSGVTQTPKHLITATGQRVTLRCSPRSGDLSVYWYQQSLDQGLQFLIQYYNGEERAKGNILERFSAQQFPDLHSELNLSSLELGDSALYFCASSVPQGKAGSSGANVLTFGAGSRLTVL.

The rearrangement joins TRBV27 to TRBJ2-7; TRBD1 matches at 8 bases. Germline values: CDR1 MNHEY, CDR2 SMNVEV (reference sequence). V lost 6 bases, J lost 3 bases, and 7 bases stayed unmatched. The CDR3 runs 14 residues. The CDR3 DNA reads TGTGCCAGCAGCGGACAGGGAGTAATCTACGAGCAGTACTTC. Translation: CASSGQGVIYEQYF.

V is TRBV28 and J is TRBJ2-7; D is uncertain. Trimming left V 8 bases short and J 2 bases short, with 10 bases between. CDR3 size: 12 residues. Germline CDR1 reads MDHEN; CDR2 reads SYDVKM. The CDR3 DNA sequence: TGTGCCAGCCGAGAAAGTGCCTACGAGCAGTACTTC. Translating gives CASRESAYEQYF.

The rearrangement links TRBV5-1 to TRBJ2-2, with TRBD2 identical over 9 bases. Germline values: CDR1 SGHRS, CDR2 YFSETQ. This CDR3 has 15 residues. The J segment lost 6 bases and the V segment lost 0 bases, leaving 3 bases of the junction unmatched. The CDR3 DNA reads TGCGCCAGCAGCTTGGTGGGACTAGCTTCCGGGGAGCTGTTTTTT. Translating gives CASSLVGLASGELFF.

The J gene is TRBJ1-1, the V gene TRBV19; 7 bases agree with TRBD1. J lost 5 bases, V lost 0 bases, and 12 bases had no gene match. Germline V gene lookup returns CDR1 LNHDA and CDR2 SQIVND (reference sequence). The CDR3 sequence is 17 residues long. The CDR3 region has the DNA TGTGCCAGTAGTATAGAAGGTTTCGGGCAGGGGGAGACTGAAGCTTTCTTT. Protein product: CASSIEGFGQGETEAFF.

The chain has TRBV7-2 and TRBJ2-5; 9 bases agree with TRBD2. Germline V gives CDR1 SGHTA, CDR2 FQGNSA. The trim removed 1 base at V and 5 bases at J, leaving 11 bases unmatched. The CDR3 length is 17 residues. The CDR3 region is CASSLGGGAPGLETQYF. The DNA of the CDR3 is TGTGCCAGCAGCTTAGGCGGGGGGGCCCCGGGGTTGGAGACCCAGTACTTC.

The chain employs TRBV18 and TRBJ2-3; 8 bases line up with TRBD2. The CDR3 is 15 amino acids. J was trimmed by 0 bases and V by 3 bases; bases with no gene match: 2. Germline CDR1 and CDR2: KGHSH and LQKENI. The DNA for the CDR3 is TGTGCCAGCTCACCGCGGGGGGCTAGCACAGATACGCAGTATTTT. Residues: CASSPRGASTDTQYF.